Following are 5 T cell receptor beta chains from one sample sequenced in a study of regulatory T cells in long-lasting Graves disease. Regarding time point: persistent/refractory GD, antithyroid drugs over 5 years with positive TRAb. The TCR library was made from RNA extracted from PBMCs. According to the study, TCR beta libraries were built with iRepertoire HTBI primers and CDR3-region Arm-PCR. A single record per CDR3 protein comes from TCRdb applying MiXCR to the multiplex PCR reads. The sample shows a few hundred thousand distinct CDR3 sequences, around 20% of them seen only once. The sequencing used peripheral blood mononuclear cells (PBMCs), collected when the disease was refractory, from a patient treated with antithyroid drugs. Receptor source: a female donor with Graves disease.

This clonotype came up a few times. The CDR3 reads CAISKSDRPSYEQYF. For the CDR3, the DNA is TGTGCCATCAGTAAATCGGACAGGCCGAGTTACGAGCAGTACTTC. This chain links TRBV10-3 with TRBJ2-7; the match to TRBD1 covers 7 bases. The CDR3 length is 15 residues. After removal of 5 bases from V and 4 bases from J, the junction contained 11 bases not matched to a gene. The germline V gene encodes CDR1 ENHRY and CDR2 SYGVKD.

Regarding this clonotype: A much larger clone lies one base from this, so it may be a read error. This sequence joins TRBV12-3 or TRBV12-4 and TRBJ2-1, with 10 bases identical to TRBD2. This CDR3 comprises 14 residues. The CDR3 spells CASSPSGSRNERFF. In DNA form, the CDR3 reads TGTGCCAGCAGTCCTAGCGGGAGCCGCAATGAGCGGTTCTTC.

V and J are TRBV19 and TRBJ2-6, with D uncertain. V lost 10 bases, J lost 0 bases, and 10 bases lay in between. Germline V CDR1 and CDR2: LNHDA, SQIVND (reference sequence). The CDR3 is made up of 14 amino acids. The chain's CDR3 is CATSAISGANVLTF. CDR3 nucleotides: TGTGCCACCTCAGCGATCTCTGGGGCCAACGTCCTGACTTTC.

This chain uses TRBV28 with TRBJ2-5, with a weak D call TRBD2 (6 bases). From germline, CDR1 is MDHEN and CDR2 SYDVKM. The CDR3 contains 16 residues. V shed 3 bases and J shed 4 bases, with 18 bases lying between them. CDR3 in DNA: TGTGCCAGCAGTTTGTCGCAGCGGGCGGAGGGAGAGACCCAGTACTTC. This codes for CASSLSQRAEGETQYF.

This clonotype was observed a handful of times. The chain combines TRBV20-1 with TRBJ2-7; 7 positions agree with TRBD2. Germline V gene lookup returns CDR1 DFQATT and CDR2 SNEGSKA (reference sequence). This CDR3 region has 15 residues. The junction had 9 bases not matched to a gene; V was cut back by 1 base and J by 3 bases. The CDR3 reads CSARVSSGGDYEQYF. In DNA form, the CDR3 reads TGCAGTGCTAGAGTCTCTAGCGGAGGGGACTACGAGCAGTACTTC.